This is a list of T cell receptor beta chains from one sample in a study of T cell responses to AZD1222 COVID-19 vaccine. TCRdb's table, derived via immunoSEQ multiplex PCR, lists solely in-frame clones and lacks some. The sample gives about 30,000 clones, about 89% of which show up once; approximately 7% is in the top ten. The input for sequencing was peripheral blood, taken on day 0 of AZD1222 vaccination. The receptors originated from an adult in good health. Both conserved end residues are part of each CDR3. The order of the fields is CDR3 length, J gene, D gene, clone size, V gene, CDR3 protein, CDR3 DNA. A D gene is named only where the DNA matches it firmly. Only some rows state a clone size, as once, few, many or a class for expanded clones.

length: 14; J: TRBJ2-7; D: TRBD2; size: .; V: TRBV19; CDR3: CASSIGREGLEQYF; DNA: TGTGCCAGTAGTATTGGGCGGGAGGGCCTCGAGCAGTACTTC
length: 15; J: TRBJ2-1; D: .; size: .; V: TRBV19; CDR3: CASSIPGVLGEEQFF; DNA: TGTGCCAGTAGTATCCCGGGGGTCTTAGGAGAGGAGCAGTTCTTC
length: 15; J: TRBJ2-1; D: .; size: few; V: TRBV5-4; CDR3: CASSLNRALYNEQFF; DNA: TGTGCCAGCAGCTTAAACAGGGCCCTTTACAATGAGCAGTTCTTC
length: 12; J: TRBJ2-2; D: .; size: .; V: TRBV9; CDR3: CASSPRVGELFF; DNA: TGTGCCAGCAGCCCTCGTGTCGGGGAGCTGTTTTTT
length: 13; J: TRBJ1-2; D: TRBD1; size: .; V: TRBV5-6; CDR3: CASSFTGEDGYTF; DNA: TGTGCCAGCAGCTTTACAGGGGAGGATGGCTACACCTTC
length: 14; J: TRBJ1-5; D: .; size: .; V: TRBV2; CDR3: CASRASRGNQPQHF; DNA: TGTGCCAGCAGGGCAAGCCGGGGCAATCAGCCCCAGCATTTT
length: 15; J: TRBJ2-7; D: TRBD1; size: medium-sized; V: TRBV5-1; CDR3: CASSFSIQGNYEQYF; DNA: TGCGCCAGCAGCTTCTCAATACAGGGGAACTACGAGCAGTACTTC
length: 15; J: TRBJ1-4; D: .; size: .; V: TRBV5-1; CDR3: CASSLVGATNEKLFF; DNA: TGCGCCAGCAGCTTAGTTGGGGCAACTAATGAAAAACTGTTTTTT
length: 12; J: TRBJ1-2; D: .; size: .; V: TRBV2; CDR3: CASSRQNYGYTF; DNA: TGTGCCAGCAGTCGACAGAACTATGGCTACACCTTC
length: 13; J: TRBJ2-5; D: .; size: .; V: TRBV7-9; CDR3: CASSLGIQETQYF; DNA: TGTGCCAGCAGCCTCGGGATCCAAGAGACCCAGTACTTC
length: 11; J: TRBJ2-7; D: .; size: .; V: TRBV28; CDR3: CASIRNYEQYF; DNA: TGTGCCAGCATTAGGAACTACGAGCAGTACTTC
length: 15; J: TRBJ2-7; D: TRBD1; size: .; V: TRBV6-6; CDR3: CASSYSTGSSYEQYF; DNA: TGTGCCAGCAGTTACTCGACAGGGTCCTCCTACGAGCAGTACTTC
length: 16; J: TRBJ2-2; D: TRBD2; size: .; V: TRBV10-3; CDR3: CAIRYGTSDVTGELFF; DNA: TGTGCCATCAGATATGGGACTAGCGATGTCACCGGGGAGCTGTTTTTT
length: 18; J: TRBJ2-7; D: .; size: .; V: TRBV10-3; CDR3: CAISESGRQGGGSYEQYF; DNA: TGTGCCATCAGTGAGTCCGGAAGACAGGGAGGGGGATCCTACGAGCAGTACTTC
length: 14; J: TRBJ2-7; D: .; size: .; V: TRBV27; CDR3: CASSYAGNAHEQYF; DNA: TGTGCCAGCAGTTATGCAGGTAACGCCCACGAGCAGTACTTC
length: 15; J: TRBJ1-4; D: .; size: .; V: TRBV5-1; CDR3: CASSPDAGTNEKLFF; DNA: TGCGCCAGCAGCCCGGATGCGGGAACAAATGAAAAACTGTTTTTT
length: 14; J: TRBJ2-5; D: TRBD2; size: .; V: TRBV11-2; CDR3: CASRRLAGVETQYF; DNA: TGTGCCAGCAGACGACTAGCGGGAGTCGAGACCCAGTACTTC
length: 16; J: TRBJ2-2; D: TRBD1; size: .; V: TRBV13; CDR3: CASSSPGQENTGELFF; DNA: TGTGCCAGCAGCTCCCCGGGACAGGAGAACACCGGGGAGCTGTTTTTT
length: 15; J: TRBJ2-7; D: .; size: .; V: TRBV5-6; CDR3: CASSPAGTEGYEQYF; DNA: TGTGCCAGCAGCCCCGCCGGGACCGAGGGCTACGAGCAGTACTTC
length: 14; J: TRBJ1-1; D: .; size: .; V: TRBV3-1/TRBV3-2; CDR3: CASSHHGLNTEAFF; DNA: TGTGCCAGCAGCCACCACGGGCTGAACACTGAAGCTTTCTTT
length: 15; J: TRBJ2-2; D: .; size: .; V: TRBV19; CDR3: CASSLRGADTGELFF; DNA: TGTGCCAGTAGTCTGAGGGGGGCCGACACCGGGGAGCTGTTTTTT
length: 12; J: TRBJ1-1; D: .; size: .; V: TRBV5-1; CDR3: CASSLAATEAFF; DNA: TGCGCCAGCAGCTTGGCGGCGACTGAAGCTTTCTTT
length: 14; J: TRBJ1-2; D: .; size: once; V: TRBV19; CDR3: CASSMDRDLYGYTF; DNA: TGTGCCAGTAGTATGGACCGGGACCTCTATGGCTACACCTTC
length: 16; J: TRBJ2-1; D: .; size: once; V: TRBV7-9; CDR3: CASTPFEISSYNEQFF; DNA: TGTGCCAGCACCCCTTTTGAGATAAGCTCCTACAATGAGCAGTTCTTC
length: 16; J: TRBJ2-7; D: .; size: .; V: TRBV4-2; CDR3: CASSPARDFNGDEQYF; DNA: TGTGCCAGCAGCCCCGCCAGGGACTTCAACGGTGACGAGCAGTACTTC
length: 14; J: TRBJ1-4; D: .; size: .; V: TRBV2; CDR3: CASRDRLTNEKLFF; DNA: TGTGCCAGCAGAGACAGACTAACTAATGAAAAACTGTTTTTT